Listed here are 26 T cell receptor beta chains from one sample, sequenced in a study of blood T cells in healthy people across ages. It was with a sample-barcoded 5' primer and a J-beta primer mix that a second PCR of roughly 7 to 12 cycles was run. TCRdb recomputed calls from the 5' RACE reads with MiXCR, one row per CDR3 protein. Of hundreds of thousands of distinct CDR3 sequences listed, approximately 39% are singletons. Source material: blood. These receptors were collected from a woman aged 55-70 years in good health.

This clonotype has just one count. The CDR3 protein is CATSAGELSGANVLTF. DNA for the CDR3: TGTGCCACCTCGGCCGGGGAACTCTCTGGGGCCAACGTCCTGACTTTC. The chain carries TRBV28 and TRBJ2-6; weak D call: TRBD2 (5 bases). Trimming cost V 10 bases and J 0 bases, with 16 bases left between them. Per the germline V gene, CDR1 is MDHEN and CDR2 is SYDVKM. The CDR3 sequence is 16 residues long.

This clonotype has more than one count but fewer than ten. This CDR3 reads CASSYSVGTQQETQYF. Written as DNA, the CDR3 is TGTGCCAGCAGTTACTCGGTCGGGACACAACAAGAGACCCAGTACTTC. This chain links TRBV6-5 with TRBJ2-5; D may be TRBD1 (6 bases). The CDR3 sequence is 16 residues long. Germline V CDR1 and CDR2: MNHEY, SVGAGI. With 0 bases removed from V and 2 bases from J, the gap between germline ends came to 13 bases.

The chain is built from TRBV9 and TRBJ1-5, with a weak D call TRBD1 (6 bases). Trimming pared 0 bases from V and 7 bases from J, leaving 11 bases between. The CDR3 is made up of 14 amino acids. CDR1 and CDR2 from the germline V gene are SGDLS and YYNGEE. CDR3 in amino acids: CASSVGGGLQPQHF. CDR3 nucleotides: TGTGCCAGCAGCGTAGGTGGGGGGCTCCAGCCCCAGCATTTT.

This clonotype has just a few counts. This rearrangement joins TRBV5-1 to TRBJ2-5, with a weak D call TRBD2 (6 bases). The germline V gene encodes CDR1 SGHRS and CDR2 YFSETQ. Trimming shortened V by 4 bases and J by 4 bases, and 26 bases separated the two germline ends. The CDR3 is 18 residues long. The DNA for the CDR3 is TGCGCCAGCAGCCCACAATTTACGACTAGTTTGATTCGAGAGACCCAGTACTTC. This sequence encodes CASSPQFTTSLIRETQYF. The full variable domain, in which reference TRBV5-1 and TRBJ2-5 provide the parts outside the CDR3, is KAGVTQTPRYLIKTRGQQVTLSCSPISGHRSVSWYQQTPGQGLQFLFEYFSETQRNKGNFPGRFSGRQFSNSRSEMNVSTLELGDSALYLCASSPQFTTSLIRETQYFGPGTRLLVL.

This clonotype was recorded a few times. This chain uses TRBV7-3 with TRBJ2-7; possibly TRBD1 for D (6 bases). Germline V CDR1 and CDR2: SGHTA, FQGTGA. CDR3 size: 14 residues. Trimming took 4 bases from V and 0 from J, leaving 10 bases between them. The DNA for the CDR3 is TGTGCCAGCAGCTCTCCGGGACACTCCTACGAGCAGTACTTC. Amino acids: CASSSPGHSYEQYF.

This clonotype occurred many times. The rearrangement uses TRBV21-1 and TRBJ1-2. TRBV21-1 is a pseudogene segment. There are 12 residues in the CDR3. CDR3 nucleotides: TGTGCCAGCAGTAAGGGTCGCTATGGCTACACCTTC. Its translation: CASSKGRYGYTF.

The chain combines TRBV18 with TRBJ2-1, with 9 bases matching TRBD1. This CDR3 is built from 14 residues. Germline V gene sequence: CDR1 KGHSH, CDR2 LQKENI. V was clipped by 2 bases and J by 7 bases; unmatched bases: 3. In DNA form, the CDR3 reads TGTGCCAGCTCACCAAGGACAGGGGCGAATGAGCAGTTCTTC. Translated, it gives CASSPRTGANEQFF.

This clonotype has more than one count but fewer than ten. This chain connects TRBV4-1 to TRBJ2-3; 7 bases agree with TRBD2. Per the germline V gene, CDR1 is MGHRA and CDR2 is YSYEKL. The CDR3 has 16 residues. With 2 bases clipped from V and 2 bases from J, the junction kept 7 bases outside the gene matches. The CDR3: CASSQYKREDTDTQYF. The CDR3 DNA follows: TGCGCCAGCAGCCAATACAAACGGGAGGACACAGATACGCAGTATTTT.

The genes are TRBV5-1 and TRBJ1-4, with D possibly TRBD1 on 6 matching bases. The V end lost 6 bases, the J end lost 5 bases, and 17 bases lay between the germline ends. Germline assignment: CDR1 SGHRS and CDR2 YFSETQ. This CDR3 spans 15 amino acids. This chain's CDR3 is CASNPQGQPNEKLFF. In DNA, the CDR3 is TGCGCCAGCAACCCCCAGGGGCAGCCGAATGAAAAACTGTTTTTT.

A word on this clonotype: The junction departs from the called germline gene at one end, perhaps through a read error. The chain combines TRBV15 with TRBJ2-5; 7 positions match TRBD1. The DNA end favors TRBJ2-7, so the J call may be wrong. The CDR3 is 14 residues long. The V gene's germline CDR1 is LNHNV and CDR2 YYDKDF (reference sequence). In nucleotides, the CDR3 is TGTGCCGCCAGCAGAGACAGGGCTGGGTACGAGCAGTACTTC. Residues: CAASRDRAGYEQYF.

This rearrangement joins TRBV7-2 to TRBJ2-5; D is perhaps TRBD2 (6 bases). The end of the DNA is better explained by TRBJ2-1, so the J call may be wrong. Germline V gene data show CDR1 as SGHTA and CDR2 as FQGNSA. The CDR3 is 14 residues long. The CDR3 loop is CASSWGVQKETQFF. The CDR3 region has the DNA TGTGCCAGCAGCTGGGGGGTGCAGAAAGAGACCCAGTTCTTC.

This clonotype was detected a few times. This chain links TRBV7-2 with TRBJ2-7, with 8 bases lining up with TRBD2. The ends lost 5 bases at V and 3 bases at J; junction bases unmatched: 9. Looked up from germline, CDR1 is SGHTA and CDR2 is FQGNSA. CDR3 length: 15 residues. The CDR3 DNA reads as TGTGCCAGCAGCATCAATAGCGGGATGGTCTACGAGCAGTACTTC. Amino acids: CASSINSGMVYEQYF.

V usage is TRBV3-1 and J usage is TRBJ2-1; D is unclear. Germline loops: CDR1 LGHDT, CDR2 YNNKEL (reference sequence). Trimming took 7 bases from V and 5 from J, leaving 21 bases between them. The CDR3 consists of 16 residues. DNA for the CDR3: TGTGCCAGCACCCTGGCACGCGCTTATACCCACAATGAGCAGTTCTTC. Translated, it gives CASTLARAYTHNEQFF.

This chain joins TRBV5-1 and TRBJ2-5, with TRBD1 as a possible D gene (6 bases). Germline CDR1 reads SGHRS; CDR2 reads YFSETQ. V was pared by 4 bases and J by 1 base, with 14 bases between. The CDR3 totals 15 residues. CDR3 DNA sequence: TGCGCCAGCAGCAAGAACACAGGGAGCCAAGAGACCCAGTACTTC. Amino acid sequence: CASSKNTGSQETQYF.

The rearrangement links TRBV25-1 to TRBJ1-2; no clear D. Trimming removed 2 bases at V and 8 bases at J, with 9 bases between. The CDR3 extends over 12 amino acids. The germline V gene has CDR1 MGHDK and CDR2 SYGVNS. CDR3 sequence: CASSEDIRGYTF. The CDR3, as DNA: TGTGCCAGCAGTGAAGATATCAGGGGCTACACCTTC.

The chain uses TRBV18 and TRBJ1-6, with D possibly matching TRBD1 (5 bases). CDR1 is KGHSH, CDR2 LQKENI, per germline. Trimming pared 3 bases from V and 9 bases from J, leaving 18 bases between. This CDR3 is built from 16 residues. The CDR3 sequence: CASSPNLPRDGSPLHF. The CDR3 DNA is TGTGCCAGCTCACCCAACCTGCCCCGGGACGGTTCACCCCTCCACTTT.

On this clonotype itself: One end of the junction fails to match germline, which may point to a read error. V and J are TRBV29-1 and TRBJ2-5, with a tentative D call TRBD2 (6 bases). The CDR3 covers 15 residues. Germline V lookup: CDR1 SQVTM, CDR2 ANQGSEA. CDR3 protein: CNVRREVWSYNEQYF. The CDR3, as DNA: TGCAACGTTCGCAGGGAGGTTTGGTCGTACAATGAGCAGTACTTC. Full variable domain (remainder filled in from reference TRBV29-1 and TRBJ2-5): SAVISQKPSRDICQRGTSLTIQCQVDSQVTMMFWYRQQPGQSLTLIATANQGSEATYESGFVIDKFPISRPNLTFSTLTVSNMSPEDSSIYLCNVRREVWSYNEQYFGPGTRLLVL.

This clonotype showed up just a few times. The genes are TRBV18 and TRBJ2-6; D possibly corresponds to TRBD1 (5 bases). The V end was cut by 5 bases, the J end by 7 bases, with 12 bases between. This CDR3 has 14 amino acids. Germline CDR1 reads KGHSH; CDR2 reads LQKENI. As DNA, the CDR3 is TGTGCCAGCTCAGCAACCACAGGAGCCAACGTCCTGACTTTC. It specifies CASSATTGANVLTF.

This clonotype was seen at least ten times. The CDR3 coding sequence is TGCGCCAGCAGCTTGCAAGGGGAGGGCTACAATGAGCAGTTCTTC. This translates into CASSLQGEGYNEQFF. V is TRBV5-1 and J is TRBJ2-1; 7 positions agree with TRBD2. Per the germline V gene, CDR1 is SGHRS and CDR2 is YFSETQ. This CDR3 spans 15 amino acids. The ends lost 1 base at V and 3 bases at J; junction bases unmatched: 4.

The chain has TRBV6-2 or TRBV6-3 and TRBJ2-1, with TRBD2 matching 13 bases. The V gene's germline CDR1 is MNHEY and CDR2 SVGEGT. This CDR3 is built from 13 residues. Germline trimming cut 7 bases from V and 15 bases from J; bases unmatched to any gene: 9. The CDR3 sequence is CASTGTSGTRRFF. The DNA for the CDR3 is TGTGCCAGCACCGGGACTAGCGGGACACGGCGGTTCTTC.

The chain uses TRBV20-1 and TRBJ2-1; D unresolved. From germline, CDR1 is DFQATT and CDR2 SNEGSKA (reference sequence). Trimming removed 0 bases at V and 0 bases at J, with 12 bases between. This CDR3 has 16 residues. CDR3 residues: CSARELGRISYNEQFF. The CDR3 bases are TGCAGTGCTAGAGAGCTAGGCAGGATCTCCTACAATGAGCAGTTCTTC.

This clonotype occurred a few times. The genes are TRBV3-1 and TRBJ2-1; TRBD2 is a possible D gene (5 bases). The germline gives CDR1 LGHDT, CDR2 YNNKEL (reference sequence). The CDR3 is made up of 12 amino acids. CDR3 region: CASGSAYNEQFF. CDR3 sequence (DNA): TGTGCTTCGGGGAGCGCCTACAATGAGCAGTTCTTC.

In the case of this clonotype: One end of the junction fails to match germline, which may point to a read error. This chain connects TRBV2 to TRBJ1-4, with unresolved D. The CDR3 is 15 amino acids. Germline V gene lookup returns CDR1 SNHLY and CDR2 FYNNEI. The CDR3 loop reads CVSSEGGQPNEKLFF. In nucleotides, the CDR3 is TGTGTCAGCAGTGAGGGCGGGCAGCCTAATGAAAAACTGTTTTTT.

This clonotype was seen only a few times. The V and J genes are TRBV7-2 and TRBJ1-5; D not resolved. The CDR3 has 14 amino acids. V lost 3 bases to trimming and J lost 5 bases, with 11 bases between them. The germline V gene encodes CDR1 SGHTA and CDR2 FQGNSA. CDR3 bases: TGTGCCAGCAGCTTCTCCGGAGGGCATCAGCCCCAGCATTTT. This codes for CASSFSGGHQPQHF.

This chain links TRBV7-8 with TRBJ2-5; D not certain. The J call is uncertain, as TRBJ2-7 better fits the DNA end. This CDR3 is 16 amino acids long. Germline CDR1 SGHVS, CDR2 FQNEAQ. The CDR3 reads CASSLVAVGYPSEQYF. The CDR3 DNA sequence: TGTGCCAGCAGCTTAGTGGCGGTTGGTTACCCTTCCGAGCAGTACTTC.

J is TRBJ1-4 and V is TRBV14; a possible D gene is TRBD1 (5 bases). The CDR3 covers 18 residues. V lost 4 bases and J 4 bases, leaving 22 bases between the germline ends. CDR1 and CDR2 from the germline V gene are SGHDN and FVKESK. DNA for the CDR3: TGTGCCAGCAGCCTTGGCGTGGTCGCGGGGCTTGGTAATGAAAAACTGTTTTTT. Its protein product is CASSLGVVAGLGNEKLFF.